The 4 T cell receptor beta chains given below trace back to one sample, sequenced in a study of T-cell reconstitution after alpha-beta-depleted transplantation in children. Unique molecular identifiers tagged the TCRbeta library. MiXCR was run by TCRdb on the PCR reads, yielding one entry per CDR3 protein. The table includes 200,000 or so distinct CDR3 sequences, 6.3% detected once. The material sequenced was PBMCs, taken before TCRalphabeta/CD19-depleted stem cell transplant. These receptors were taken from a girl less than two years old with combined immunodeficiency, due to receive a stem cell transplant.

V is TRBV4-3 and J is TRBJ2-1; 14 bases are shared with TRBD2. The V gene end was trimmed by 4 bases and the J gene end by 6 bases; junction bases not matched to a gene: 5. The CDR3 totals 16 residues. Germline assignment: CDR1 LGHNA and CDR2 YSLEER. The CDR3 loop is CASSPGTSGRGNEQFF. The CDR3 nucleotides read TGCGCCAGCAGCCCCGGGACTAGCGGGAGAGGCAATGAGCAGTTCTTC.

This clonotype came up many times. The chain is built from TRBV7-3 and TRBJ2-2; possibly TRBD2 for D (5 bases). V was shortened by 5 bases and J by 7 bases, with 17 bases between the two germline ends. The CDR3 runs 15 residues. CDR1 and CDR2 from the germline V gene are SGHTA and FQGTGA. The CDR3 DNA reads as TGTGCCAGCAGCACAAACCCGGGAACAAGCGGGGAGCTGTTTTTT. Translation gives CASSTNPGTSGELFF.

This clonotype was observed at least ten times. The gene calls are TRBV7-9 and TRBJ1-5, with 9 positions matching TRBD1. CDR1 and CDR2 from the germline V gene are SEHNR and FQNEAQ (reference sequence). Unmatched junction bases numbered 6, after V lost 1 base and J lost 2 bases. This CDR3 has 17 residues. The CDR3 DNA sequence: TGTGCCAGCAGCTTAGATGTGAGGACAGGGGGCAATCAGCCCCAGCATTTT. This sequence encodes CASSLDVRTGGNQPQHF.

This clonotype appeared many times. The J gene is TRBJ2-7, the V gene TRBV4-1, with D tentatively TRBD2 (6 bases). V was pared by 5 bases and J by 2 bases, with 13 bases between. CDR1 MGHRA and CDR2 YSYEKL come from the germline V gene. The CDR3 contains 14 residues. Written as DNA, the CDR3 is TGCGCCAGCAGCGCCCGGGACTCCACCTACGAGCAGTACTTC. This codes for CASSARDSTYEQYF.